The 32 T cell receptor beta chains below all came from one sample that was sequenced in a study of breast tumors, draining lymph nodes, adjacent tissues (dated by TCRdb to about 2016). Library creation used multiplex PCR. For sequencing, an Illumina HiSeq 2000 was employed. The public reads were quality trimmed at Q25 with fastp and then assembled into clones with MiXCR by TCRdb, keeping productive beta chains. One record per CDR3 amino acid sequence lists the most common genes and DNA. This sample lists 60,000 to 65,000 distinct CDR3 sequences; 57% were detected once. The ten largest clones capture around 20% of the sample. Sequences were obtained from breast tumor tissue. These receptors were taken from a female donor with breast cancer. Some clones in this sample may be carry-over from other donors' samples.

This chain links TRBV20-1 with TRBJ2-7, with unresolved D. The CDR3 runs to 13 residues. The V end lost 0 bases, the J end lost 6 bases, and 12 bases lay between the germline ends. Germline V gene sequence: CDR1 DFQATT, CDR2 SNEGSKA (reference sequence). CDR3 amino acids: CSAREGIGVEQYF. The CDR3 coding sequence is TGCAGTGCTAGAGAGGGGATAGGAGTCGAGCAGTACTTC.

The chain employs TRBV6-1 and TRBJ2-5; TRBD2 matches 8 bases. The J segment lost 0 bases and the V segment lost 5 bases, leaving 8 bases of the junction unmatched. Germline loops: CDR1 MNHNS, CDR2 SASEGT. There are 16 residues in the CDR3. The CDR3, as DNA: TGTGCCAGCAGTCCGACCGGGCGGGGGGACCAAGAGACCCAGTACTTC. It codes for CASSPTGRGDQETQYF.

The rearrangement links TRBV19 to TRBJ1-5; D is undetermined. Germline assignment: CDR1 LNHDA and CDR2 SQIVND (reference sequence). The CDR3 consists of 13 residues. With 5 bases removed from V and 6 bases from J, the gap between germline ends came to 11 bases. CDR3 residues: CASSDWAGQPQHF. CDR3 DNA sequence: TGTGCCAGTAGTGATTGGGCGGGTCAGCCCCAGCATTTT.

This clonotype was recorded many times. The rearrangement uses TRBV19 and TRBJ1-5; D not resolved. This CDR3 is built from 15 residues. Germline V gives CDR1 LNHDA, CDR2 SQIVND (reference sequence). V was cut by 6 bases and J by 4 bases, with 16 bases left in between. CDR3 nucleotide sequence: TGTGCCAGTAGAAAGAATCGGTGGGCAAATCAGCCCCAGCATTTT. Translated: CASRKNRWANQPQHF.

Here the CDR3 reads CASNRGEYNEQFF. CDR3 coding DNA: TGTGCCAGCAATCGGGGGGAATACAATGAGCAGTTCTTC. The chain is built from TRBV6-6 and TRBJ2-1, with 7 bases fitting TRBD2. The V and J ends lost 7 bases and 4 bases, in that order; junction bases with no gene match: 4. The CDR3 is 13 residues long. The germline CDR1 and CDR2 sequences are MNHNY and SVGAGI (reference sequence).

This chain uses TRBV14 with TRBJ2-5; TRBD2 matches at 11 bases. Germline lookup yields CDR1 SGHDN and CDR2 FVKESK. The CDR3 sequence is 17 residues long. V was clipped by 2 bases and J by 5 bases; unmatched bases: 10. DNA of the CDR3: TGTGCCAGCAGCCAACCCCCTAGCGGGGGGCTAAGGGAGACCCAGTACTTC. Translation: CASSQPPSGGLRETQYF.

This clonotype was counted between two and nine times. The CDR3 DNA reads as TGTGCCAGCAGCATGGACAGAGTTCAAGAGACCCAGTACTTC. It translates to CASSMDRVQETQYF. This chain links TRBV5-5 with TRBJ2-5; tentatively, D is TRBD1 (6 bases). The CDR3 has 14 amino acids. Germline lookup yields CDR1 SGHKS and CDR2 YYEKEE (reference sequence). The V and J ends lost 4 bases and 2 bases respectively, with 12 bases between them.

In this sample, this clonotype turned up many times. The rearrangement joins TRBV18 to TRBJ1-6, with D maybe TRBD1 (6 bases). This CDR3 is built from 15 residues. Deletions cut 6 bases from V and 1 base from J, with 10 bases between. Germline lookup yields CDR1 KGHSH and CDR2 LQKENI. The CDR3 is CASSVRGSYNSPLHF. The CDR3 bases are TGTGCCAGCTCCGTCAGGGGTTCCTATAATTCACCCCTCCACTTT.

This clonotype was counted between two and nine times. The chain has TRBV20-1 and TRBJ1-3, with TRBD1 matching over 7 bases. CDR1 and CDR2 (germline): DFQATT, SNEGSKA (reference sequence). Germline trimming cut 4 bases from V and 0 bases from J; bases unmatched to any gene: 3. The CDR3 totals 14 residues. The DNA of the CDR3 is TGCAGTGCTACCGGACAGGACTCTGGAAACACCATATATTTT. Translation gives CSATGQDSGNTIYF.

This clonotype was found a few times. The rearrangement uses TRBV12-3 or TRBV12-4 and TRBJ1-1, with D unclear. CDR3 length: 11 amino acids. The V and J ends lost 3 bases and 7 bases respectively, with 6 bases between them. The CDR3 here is CASSFYGEAFF. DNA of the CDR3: TGTGCCAGCAGTTTTTATGGTGAAGCTTTCTTT.

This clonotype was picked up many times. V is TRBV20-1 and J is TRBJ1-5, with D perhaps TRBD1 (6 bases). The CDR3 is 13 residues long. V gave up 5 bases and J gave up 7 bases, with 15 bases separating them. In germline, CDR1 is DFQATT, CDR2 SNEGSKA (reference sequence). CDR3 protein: CSALDRLEQPQHF. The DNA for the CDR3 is TGCAGTGCTTTAGACAGGTTGGAACAGCCCCAGCATTTT.

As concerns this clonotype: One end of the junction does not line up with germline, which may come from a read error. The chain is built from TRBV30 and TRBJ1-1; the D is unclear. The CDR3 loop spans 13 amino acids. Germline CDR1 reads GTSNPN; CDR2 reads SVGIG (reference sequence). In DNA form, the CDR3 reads TGTGCCTGGGGTGTACAAGTGAACACTGAAGCCTTCTTT. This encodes CAWGVQVNTEAFF.

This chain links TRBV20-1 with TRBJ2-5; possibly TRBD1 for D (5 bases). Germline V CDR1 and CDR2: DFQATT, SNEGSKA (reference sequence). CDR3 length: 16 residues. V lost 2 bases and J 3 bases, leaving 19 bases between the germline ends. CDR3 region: CSARPPRVGTEETQYF. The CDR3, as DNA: TGCAGTGCTAGACCCCCCAGGGTCGGCACTGAAGAGACCCAGTACTTC.

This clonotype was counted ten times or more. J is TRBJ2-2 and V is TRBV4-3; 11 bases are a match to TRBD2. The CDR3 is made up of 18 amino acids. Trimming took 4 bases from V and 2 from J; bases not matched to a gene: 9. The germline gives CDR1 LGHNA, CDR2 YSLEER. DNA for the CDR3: TGCGCCAGCAGCCGGGGGAAGACTAGCGGGATAAACACCGGGGAGCTGTTTTTT. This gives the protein CASSRGKTSGINTGELFF.

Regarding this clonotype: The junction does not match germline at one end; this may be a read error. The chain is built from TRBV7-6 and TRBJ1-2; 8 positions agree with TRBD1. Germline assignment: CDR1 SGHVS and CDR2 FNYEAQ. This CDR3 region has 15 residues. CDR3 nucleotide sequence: TGTGCCAGCAGCTCCAGTCCAGGGGGCTCCTATGGCTACCCCTTC. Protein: CASSSSPGGSYGYPF.

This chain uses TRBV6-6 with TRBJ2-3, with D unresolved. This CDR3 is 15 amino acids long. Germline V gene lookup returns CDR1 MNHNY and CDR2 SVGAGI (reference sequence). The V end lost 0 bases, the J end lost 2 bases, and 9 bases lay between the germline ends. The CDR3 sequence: CASSYSRPSTDTQYF. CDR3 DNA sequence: TGTGCCAGCAGTTACTCACGGCCCTCCACAGATACGCAGTATTTT.

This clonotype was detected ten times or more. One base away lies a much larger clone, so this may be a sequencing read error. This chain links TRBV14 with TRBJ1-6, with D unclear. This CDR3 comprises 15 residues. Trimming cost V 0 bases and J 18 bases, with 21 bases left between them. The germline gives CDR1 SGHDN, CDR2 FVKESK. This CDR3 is CASSQDLIPGSAPHF. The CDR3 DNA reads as TGTGCCAGCAGCCAAGATCTGATTCCAGGTTCGGCCCCCCACTTT.

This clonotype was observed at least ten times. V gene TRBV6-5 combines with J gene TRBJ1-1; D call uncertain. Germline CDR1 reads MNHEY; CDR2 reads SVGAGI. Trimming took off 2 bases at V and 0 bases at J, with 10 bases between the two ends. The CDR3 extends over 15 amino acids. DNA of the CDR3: TGTGCCAGCAGTTACGTTGGCCGGGTGAACACTGAAGCTTTCTTT. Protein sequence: CASSYVGRVNTEAFF.

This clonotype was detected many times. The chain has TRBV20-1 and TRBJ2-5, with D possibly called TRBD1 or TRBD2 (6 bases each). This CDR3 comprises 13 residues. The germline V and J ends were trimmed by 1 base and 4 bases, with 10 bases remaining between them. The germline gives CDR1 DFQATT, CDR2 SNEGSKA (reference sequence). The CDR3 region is CSARVGGGETQYF. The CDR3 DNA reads TGCAGTGCTAGAGTTGGAGGGGGAGAGACCCAGTACTTC.

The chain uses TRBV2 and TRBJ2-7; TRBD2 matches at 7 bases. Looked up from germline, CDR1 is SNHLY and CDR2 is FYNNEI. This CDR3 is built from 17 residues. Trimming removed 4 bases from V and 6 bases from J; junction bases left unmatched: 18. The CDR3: CASSAPGGAGPATEQYF. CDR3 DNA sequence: TGTGCCAGCAGTGCCCCGGGCGGAGCGGGACCCGCGACCGAGCAGTACTTC.

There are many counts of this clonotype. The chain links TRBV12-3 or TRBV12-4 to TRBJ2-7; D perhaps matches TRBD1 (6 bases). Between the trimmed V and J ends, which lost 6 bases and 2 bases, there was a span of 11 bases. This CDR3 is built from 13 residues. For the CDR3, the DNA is TGTGCCAGCAGCTTACAGGGCACCTACGAGCAGTACTTC. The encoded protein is CASSLQGTYEQYF.

CDR3 loop: CASSLGRGFNEQFF. CDR3 nucleotide sequence: TGTGCCAGCAGCTTAGGTCGCGGATTCAATGAGCAGTTCTTC. The V and J genes are TRBV7-2 and TRBJ2-1; D unclear. CDR1 is SGHTA and CDR2 is FQGNSA in the germline V gene. The length of the CDR3 is 14 residues. Between the trimmed V and J ends, which lost 1 base and 6 bases, there was a span of 10 bases.

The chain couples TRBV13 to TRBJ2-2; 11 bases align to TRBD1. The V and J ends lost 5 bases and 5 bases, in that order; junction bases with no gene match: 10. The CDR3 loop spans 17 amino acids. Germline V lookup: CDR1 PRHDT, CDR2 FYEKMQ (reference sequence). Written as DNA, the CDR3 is TGTGCCAGCAGCCCACCTGGACAGGGGGCGTCGACCGGGGAGCTGTTTTTT. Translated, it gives CASSPPGQGASTGELFF.

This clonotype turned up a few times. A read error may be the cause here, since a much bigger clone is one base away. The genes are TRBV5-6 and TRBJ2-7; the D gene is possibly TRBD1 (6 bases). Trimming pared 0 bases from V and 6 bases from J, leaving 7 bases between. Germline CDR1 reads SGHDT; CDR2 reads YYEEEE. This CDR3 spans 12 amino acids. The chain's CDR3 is CASSLGTAEQYF. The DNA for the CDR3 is TGTGCCAGCAGCTTGGGGACAGCCGAGCAGTACTTC.

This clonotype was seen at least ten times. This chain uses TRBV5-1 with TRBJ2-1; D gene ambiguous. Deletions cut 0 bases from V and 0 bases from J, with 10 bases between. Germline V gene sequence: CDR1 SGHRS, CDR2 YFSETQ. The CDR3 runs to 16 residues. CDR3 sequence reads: CASSLGDGLSYNEQFF. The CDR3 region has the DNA TGCGCCAGCAGCTTGGGGGATGGCCTCTCCTACAATGAGCAGTTCTTC.

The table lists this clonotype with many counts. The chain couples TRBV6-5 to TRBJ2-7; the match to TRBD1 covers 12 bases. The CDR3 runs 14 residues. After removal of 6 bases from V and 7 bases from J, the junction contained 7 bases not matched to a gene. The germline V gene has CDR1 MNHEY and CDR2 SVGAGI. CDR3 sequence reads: CASSQGTGGWEQYF. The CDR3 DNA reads TGTGCCAGCAGCCAGGGGACAGGGGGCTGGGAGCAGTACTTC.

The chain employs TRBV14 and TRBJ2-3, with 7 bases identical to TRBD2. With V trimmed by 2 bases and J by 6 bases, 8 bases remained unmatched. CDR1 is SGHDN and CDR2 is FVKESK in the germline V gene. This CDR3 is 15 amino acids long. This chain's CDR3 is CASSQLAGVTDTQYF. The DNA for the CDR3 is TGTGCCAGCAGCCAACTCGCGGGAGTTACGGATACGCAGTATTTT.

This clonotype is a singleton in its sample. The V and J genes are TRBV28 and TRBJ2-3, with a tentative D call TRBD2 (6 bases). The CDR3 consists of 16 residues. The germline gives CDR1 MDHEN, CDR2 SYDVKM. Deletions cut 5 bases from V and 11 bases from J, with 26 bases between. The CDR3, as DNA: TGTGCCAGCAGTGCCATGGGGGACTCGGCCTACAATGAGCAGTATTTT. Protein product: CASSAMGDSAYNEQYF.

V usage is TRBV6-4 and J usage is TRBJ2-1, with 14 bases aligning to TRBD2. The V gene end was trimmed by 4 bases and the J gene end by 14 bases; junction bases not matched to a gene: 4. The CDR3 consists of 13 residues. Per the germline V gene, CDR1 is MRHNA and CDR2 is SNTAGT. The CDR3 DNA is TGTGCCAGCAGTGTGACTAGCGGGAGGGTAAAGTTCTTC. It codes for CASSVTSGRVKFF.

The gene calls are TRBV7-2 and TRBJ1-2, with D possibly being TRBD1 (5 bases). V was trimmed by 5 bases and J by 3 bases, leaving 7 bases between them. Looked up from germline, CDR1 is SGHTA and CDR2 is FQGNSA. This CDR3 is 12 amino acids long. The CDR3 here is CASSLGHYGYTF. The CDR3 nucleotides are TGTGCCAGCAGCCTGGGACACTATGGCTACACCTTC.

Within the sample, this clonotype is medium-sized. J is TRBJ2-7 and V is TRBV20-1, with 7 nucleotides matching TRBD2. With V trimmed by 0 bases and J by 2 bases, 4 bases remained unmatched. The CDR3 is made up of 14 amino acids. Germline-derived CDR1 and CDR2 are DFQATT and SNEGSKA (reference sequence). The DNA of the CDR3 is TGCAGTGCTAGAGAAGGGGCGGGGGCCTACGAGCAGTACTTC. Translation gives CSAREGAGAYEQYF.

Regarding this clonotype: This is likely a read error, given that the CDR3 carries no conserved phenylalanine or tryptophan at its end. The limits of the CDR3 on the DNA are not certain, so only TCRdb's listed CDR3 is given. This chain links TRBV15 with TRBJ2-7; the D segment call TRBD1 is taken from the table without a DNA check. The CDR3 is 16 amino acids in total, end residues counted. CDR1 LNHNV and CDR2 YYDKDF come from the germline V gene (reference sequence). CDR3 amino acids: CATSRVYGPRLREVLR.